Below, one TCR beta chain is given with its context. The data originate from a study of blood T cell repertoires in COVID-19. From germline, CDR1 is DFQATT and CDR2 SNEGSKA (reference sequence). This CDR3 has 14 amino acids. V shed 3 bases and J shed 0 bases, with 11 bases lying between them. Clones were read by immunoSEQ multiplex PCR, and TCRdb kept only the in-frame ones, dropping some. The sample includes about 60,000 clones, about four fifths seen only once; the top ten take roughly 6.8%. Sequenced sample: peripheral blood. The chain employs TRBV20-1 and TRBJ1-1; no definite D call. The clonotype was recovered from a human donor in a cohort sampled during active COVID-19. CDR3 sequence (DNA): TGCAGTGCTAGTGACTTAAGAGTGAACACTGAAGCTTTCTTT. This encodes CSASDLRVNTEAFF.